The next 16 T cell receptor beta chains were all read from a single sample in a study of technical replicates of blood from a handful of donors. The method was immunoSEQ multiplex PCR; TCRdb's version includes in-frame clones alone and lacks a portion of them. This repertoire shows about 83,000 clones, over 85% found once; its top ten account for around 0.25%. The sequenced sample consisted of T cells isolated from PBMCs. These receptors all stem from a human donor in good health.

This clone was picked up one time. The chain joins TRBV6-1 to TRBJ1-4; maybe TRBD1 (5 bases). The germline V gene has CDR1 MNHNS and CDR2 SASEGT. The CDR3 covers 12 residues. V gave up 8 bases and J gave up 7 bases, with 11 bases separating them. This chain's CDR3 is CASGPGGEKLFF. CDR3 nucleotide sequence: TGTGCCAGCGGGCCCGGGGGTGAAAAACTGTTTTTT.

This chain connects TRBV29-1 to TRBJ2-7; possible D gene TRBD2, 7 bases. Germline loops: CDR1 SQVTM, CDR2 ANQGSEA. V was trimmed by 4 bases and J by 2 bases, leaving 9 bases between them. The CDR3 totals 12 residues. The CDR3 DNA reads TGCAGCGTTGGGGAGGGGGCCTACGAGCAGTACTTC. Encoded protein: CSVGEGAYEQYF.

The V gene is TRBV27, the J gene TRBJ1-3; maybe TRBD1 (6 bases). Germline V lookup: CDR1 MNHEY, CDR2 SMNVEV (reference sequence). The V end was cut by 4 bases, the J end by 0 bases, with 34 bases between. The CDR3 length is 23 residues. This CDR3 is CASSSIRPMLQGGERGSGNTIYF. In DNA, the CDR3 is TGTGCCAGCAGTTCAATACGACCTATGCTACAGGGTGGAGAGAGGGGCTCTGGAAACACCATATATTTT.

This rearrangement joins TRBV6-6 to TRBJ2-3, with 7 bases aligning to TRBD2. With V trimmed by 0 bases and J by 5 bases, 8 bases remained unmatched. This CDR3 contains 16 residues. Germline values: CDR1 MNHNY, CDR2 SVGAGI (reference sequence). CDR3 bases: TGTGCCAGCAGTTACTCCGGGCGGGGGAAGGGAGATACGCAGTATTTT. Its translation is CASSYSGRGKGDTQYF.

This sequence joins TRBV6-4 and TRBJ2-1; D may be TRBD2 (5 bases). This CDR3 comprises 15 residues. The germline CDR1 and CDR2 sequences are MRHNA and SNTAGT. V gave up 5 bases and J gave up 0 bases, with 11 bases separating them. As DNA, the CDR3 is TGTGCCAGCAGTTGGGCGGGCTCCTCCTACAATGAGCAGTTCTTC. Its translation is CASSWAGSSYNEQFF.

CDR3 nucleotide sequence: TGTGCCAGCAGTTACTTCGGGACAGGAAACACTGAAGCTTTCTTT. Protein: CASSYFGTGNTEAFF. V gene TRBV6-5 combines with J gene TRBJ1-1; 8 bases align to TRBD1. Germline-derived CDR1 and CDR2 are MNHEY and SVGAGI. The CDR3 has 15 residues. The ends lost 1 base at V and 2 bases at J; junction bases unmatched: 3.

The chain uses TRBV5-3 and TRBJ2-4; D remains ambiguous. TRBV5-3 has ORF status, its function being uncertain. The CDR3 spans 18 residues. The V end was cut by 1 base, the J end by 0 bases, with 17 bases between. The CDR3 nucleotides read TGTGCCAGAAGCTTGACTAATTGGCCACCTCTAGCCAAAAACATTCAGTACTTC. Protein sequence: CARSLTNWPPLAKNIQYF.

The chain links TRBV7-3 to TRBJ2-3, with TRBD2 identical over 11 bases. Germline V gene data show CDR1 as SGHTA and CDR2 as FQGTGA. The CDR3 is 16 amino acids. The V segment lost 5 bases and the J segment 2 bases; nucleotides outside the gene matches: 6. CDR3 bases: TGTGCCAGCAGCCACCGACTAGCGGGGCCCACAGATACGCAGTATTTT. Protein: CASSHRLAGPTDTQYF.

The chain recombines TRBV19 with TRBJ1-1, with D possibly matching TRBD1 (6 bases). V was cut by 4 bases and J by 4 bases, with 19 bases left in between. Germline CDR1 LNHDA, CDR2 SQIVND (reference sequence). The CDR3 loop spans 16 amino acids. Here the CDR3 DNA reads TGTGCCAGTAGTAAATGGGACATAGTCCTTATCACTGAAGCTTTCTTT. This codes for CASSKWDIVLITEAFF.

V is TRBV7-6 and J is TRBJ1-1; D is perhaps TRBD1 (6 bases). V was cut by 1 base and J by 6 bases, with 12 bases left in between. The CDR3 totals 14 residues. Germline CDR1 reads SGHVS; CDR2 reads FNYEAQ. In DNA form, the CDR3 reads TGTGCCAGCAGCTTAGGGGTGGGGGCCGCTGAAGCTTTCTTT. Amino acids: CASSLGVGAAEAFF.

This chain links TRBV27 with TRBJ2-1; 9 bases line up with TRBD2. This CDR3 is built from 18 residues. Germline CDR1 reads MNHEY; CDR2 reads SMNVEV (reference sequence). With V trimmed by 6 bases and J by 2 bases, 14 bases remained unmatched. CDR3 nucleotides: TGTGCCAGCAGCATTGCCCCTCTGGCGGGAGGGCCCTACAATGAGCAGTTCTTC. Its protein product is CASSIAPLAGGPYNEQFF.

The rearrangement links TRBV27 to TRBJ1-5; no firm D call. V was shortened by 5 bases and J by 3 bases, with 14 bases between the two germline ends. The CDR3 has 15 amino acids. The germline gives CDR1 MNHEY, CDR2 SMNVEV (reference sequence). CDR3 DNA: TGTGCCAGCAGTCAGCGGACGGATCACAATCAGCCCCAGCATTTT. Protein sequence: CASSQRTDHNQPQHF.

The chain uses TRBV7-9 and TRBJ1-5; D might be TRBD1 (5 bases). The germline V and J ends were trimmed by 5 bases and 4 bases, with 21 bases remaining between them. This CDR3 contains 17 residues. Germline-derived CDR1 and CDR2 are SEHNR and FQNEAQ (reference sequence). The CDR3, as DNA: TGTGCCAGCAGCCCCTCCCGAGGCAGGGAAGAAAATCAGCCCCAGCATTTT. Protein sequence: CASSPSRGREENQPQHF.

In regard to this clone: One junction end does not reproduce the germline sequence, and a read error may be involved. This specimen includes other DNA sequences encoding the same CDR3. V is TRBV5-6 and J is TRBJ2-3; D not resolved. CDR1 is SGHDT and CDR2 is YYEEEE in the germline V gene. There are 13 residues in the CDR3. The CDR3 region is CASSFSGPDTQYF. In nucleotides, the CDR3 is TGTGCCAGTAGCTTCTCGGGTCCTGATACGCAGTATTTT.

This clone occurred once. This chain uses TRBV19 with TRBJ1-6; 11 bases align to TRBD1. The CDR3 totals 19 residues. CDR1 and CDR2 (germline): LNHDA, SQIVND (reference sequence). Trimming at V came to 4 bases and at J to 0 bases, leaving 8 bases not matched to a gene. The CDR3 sequence: CASSRVGQGALSYNSPLHF. For the CDR3, the DNA is TGTGCCAGTAGTAGGGTTGGACAGGGGGCCCTCTCCTATAATTCACCCCTCCACTTT.

The chain employs TRBV19 and TRBJ2-1; D is ambiguous. The CDR3 contains 15 residues. Trimming stripped 1 base from V and 1 base from J, with 8 bases between. The germline CDR1 and CDR2 sequences are LNHDA and SQIVND (reference sequence). Written as DNA, the CDR3 is TGTGCCAGTAGTATAGGACTTCTATCCTACAATGAGCAGTTCTTC. It specifies CASSIGLLSYNEQFF.